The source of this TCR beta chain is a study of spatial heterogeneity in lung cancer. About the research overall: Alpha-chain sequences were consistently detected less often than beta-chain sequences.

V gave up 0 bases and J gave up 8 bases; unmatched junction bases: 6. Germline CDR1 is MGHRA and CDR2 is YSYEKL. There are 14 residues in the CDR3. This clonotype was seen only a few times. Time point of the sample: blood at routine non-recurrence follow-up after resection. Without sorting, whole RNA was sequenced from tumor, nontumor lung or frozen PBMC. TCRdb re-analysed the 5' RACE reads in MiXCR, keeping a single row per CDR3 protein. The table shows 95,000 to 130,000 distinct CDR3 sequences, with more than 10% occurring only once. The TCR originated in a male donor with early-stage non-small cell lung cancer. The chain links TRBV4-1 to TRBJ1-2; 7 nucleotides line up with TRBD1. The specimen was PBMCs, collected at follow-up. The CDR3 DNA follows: TGCGCCAGCAGCCAAGAAGGACAGGCGAGCGGCTACACCTTC. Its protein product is CASSQEGQASGYTF.